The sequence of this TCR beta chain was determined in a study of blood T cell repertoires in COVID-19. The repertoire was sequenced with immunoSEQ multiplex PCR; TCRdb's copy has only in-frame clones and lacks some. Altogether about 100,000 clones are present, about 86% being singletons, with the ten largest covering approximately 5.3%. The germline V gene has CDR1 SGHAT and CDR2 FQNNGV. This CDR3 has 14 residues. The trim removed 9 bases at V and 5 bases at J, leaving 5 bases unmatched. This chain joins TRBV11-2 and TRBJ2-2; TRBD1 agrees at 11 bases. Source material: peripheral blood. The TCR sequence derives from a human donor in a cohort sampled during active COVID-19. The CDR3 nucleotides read TGTGCCAGTATGGGACAGGGGGGGACCGGGGAGCTGTTTTTT. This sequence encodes CASMGQGGTGELFF.